This T cell receptor beta chain was documented in a study of control samples from healthy donors and cancer patients. Germline CDR1 is KGHSH and CDR2 is LQKENI. The CDR3 contains 14 residues. Trimming removed 6 bases from V and 3 bases from J, with 15 bases in between. Only in-frame clones appear in the TCRdb table, and some are missing; sequencing was by immunoSEQ multiplex PCR. The table lists under 55,000 clones, approximately 89% of them singletons. The origin of this receptor is a woman aged 40 to 50 with head and neck cancer. The chain joins TRBV18 to TRBJ2-7, with a possible D match to TRBD1 (5 bases). The sequencing input was PBMCs. The CDR3 sequence: CASSQDSDSYEQYF. The CDR3 bases are TGTGCCAGCTCGCAGGATTCTGACAGCTACGAGCAGTACTTC.